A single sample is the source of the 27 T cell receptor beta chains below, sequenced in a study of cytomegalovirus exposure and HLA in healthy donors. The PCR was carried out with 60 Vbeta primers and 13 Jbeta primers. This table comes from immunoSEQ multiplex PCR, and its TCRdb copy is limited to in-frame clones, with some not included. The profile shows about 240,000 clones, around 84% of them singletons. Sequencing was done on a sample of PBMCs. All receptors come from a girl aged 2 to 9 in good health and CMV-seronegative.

The CDR3, as DNA: TGTGCCAGCAGTTACCTAACCGGAACAGGAAACCAGCCCCAGCATTTT. Its translation is CASSYLTGTGNQPQHF. The chain recombines TRBV28 with TRBJ1-5; possible D gene TRBD1, 5 bases. The V and J ends lost 4 bases and 7 bases respectively, with 20 bases between them. Looked up from germline, CDR1 is MDHEN and CDR2 is SYDVKM. This CDR3 is 16 amino acids long.

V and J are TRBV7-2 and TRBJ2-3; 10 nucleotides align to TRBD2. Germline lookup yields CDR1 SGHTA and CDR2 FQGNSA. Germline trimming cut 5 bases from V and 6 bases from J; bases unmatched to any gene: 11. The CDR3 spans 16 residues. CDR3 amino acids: CASSPALAGVWDTQYF. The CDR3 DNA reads TGTGCCAGCAGCCCGGCCCTAGCGGGAGTCTGGGATACGCAGTATTTT.

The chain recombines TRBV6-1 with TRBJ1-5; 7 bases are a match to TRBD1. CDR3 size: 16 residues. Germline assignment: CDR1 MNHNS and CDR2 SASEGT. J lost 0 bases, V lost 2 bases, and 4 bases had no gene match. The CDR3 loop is CASSELGQYSNQPQHF. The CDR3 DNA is TGTGCCAGCAGTGAATTGGGACAGTATAGCAATCAGCCCCAGCATTTT.

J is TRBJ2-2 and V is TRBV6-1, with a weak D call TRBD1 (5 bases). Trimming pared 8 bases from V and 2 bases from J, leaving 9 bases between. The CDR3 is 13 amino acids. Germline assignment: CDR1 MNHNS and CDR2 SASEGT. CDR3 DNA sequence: TGTGCCAGCGACAGTGCAAACACCGGGGAGCTGTTTTTT. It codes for CASDSANTGELFF.

The CDR3 DNA reads as TGTGCCAGCAGCTTTCCCACAGGGATGAACACTGAAGCTTTCTTT. Translated, it gives CASSFPTGMNTEAFF. The gene calls are TRBV5-8 and TRBJ1-1; D is perhaps TRBD1 (6 bases). CDR1 SGHTS and CDR2 YDEGEE come from the germline V gene. The CDR3 consists of 15 residues. V was shortened by 2 bases and J by 0 bases, with 11 bases between the two germline ends.

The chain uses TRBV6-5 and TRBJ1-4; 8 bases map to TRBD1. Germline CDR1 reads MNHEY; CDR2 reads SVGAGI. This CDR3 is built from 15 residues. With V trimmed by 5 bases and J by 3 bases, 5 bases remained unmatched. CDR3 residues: CASSRDRGANEKLFF. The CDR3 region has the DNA TGTGCCAGCAGTCGAGACAGGGGAGCTAATGAAAAACTGTTTTTT.

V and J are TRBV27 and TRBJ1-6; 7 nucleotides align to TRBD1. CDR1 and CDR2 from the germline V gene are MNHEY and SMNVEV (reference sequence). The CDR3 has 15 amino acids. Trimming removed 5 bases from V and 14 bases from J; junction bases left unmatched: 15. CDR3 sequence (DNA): TGTGCCAGCAGTCCCATCAGGGGGGTGAGGTTCACCCTCCACTTT. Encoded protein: CASSPIRGVRFTLHF.

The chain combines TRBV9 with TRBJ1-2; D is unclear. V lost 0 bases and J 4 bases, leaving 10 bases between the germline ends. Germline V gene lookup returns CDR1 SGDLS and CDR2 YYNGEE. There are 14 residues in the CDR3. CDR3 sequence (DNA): TGTGCCAGCAGCGTAGACGAAAGACTCTATGGCTACACCTTC. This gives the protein CASSVDERLYGYTF.

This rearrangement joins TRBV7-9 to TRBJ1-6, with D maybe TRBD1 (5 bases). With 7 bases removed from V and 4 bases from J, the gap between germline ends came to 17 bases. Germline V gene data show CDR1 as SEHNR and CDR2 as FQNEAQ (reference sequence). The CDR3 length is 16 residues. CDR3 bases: TGTGCCAGCACCAACCGACAAGCAGGGTATAATTCACCCCTCCACTTT. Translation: CASTNRQAGYNSPLHF.

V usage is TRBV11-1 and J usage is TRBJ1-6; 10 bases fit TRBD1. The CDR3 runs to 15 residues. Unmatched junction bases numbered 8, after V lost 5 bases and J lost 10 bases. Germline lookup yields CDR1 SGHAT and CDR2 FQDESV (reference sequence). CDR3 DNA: TGTGCCAGCAGCGCCGACAGGGGGCGCGAGTCACCCCTCCACTTT. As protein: CASSADRGRESPLHF. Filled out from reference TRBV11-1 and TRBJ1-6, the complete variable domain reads EAEVAQSPRYKITEKSQAVAFWCDPISGHATLYWYRQILGQGPELLVQFQDESVVDDSQLPKDRFSAERLKGVDSTLKIQPAELGDSAMYLCASSADRGRESPLHFGNGTRLTVT.

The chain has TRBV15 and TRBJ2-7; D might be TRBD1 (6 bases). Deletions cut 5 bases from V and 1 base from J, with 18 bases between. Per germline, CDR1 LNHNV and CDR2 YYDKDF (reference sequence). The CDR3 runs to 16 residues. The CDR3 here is CATSEARTDLSYEQYF. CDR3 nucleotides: TGTGCCACCAGCGAAGCACGGACAGACCTTTCCTACGAGCAGTACTTC.

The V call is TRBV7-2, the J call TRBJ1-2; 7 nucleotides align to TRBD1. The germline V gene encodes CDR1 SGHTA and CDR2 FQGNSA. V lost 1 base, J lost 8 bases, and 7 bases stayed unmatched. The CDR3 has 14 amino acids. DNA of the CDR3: TGTGCCAGCAGCTTAGACAGGGGTGCCAGGGGCTACACCTTC. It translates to CASSLDRGARGYTF. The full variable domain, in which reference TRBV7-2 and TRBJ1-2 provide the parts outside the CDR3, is GAGVSQSPSNKVTEKGKDVELRCDPISGHTALYWYRQSLGQGLEFLIYFQGNSAPDKSGLPSDRFSAERTGGSVSTLTIQRTQQEDSAVYLCASSLDRGARGYTFGSGTRLTVV.

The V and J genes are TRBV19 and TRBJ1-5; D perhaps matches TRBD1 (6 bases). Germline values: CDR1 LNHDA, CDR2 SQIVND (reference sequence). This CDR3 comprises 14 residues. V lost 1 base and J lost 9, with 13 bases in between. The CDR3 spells CASSIGQAMGPQHF. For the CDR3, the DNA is TGTGCCAGTAGTATAGGACAGGCCATGGGGCCCCAGCATTTT.

The CDR3 DNA is TGTGCCAGCAGACGCCTCTGGTCAGATGAGCAGTTCTTC. Protein sequence: CASRRLWSDEQFF. The chain joins TRBV6-5 to TRBJ2-1; D unclear. Between the trimmed V and J ends, which lost 6 bases and 8 bases, there was a span of 14 bases. CDR3 length: 13 residues. Germline V CDR1 and CDR2: MNHEY, SVGAGI.

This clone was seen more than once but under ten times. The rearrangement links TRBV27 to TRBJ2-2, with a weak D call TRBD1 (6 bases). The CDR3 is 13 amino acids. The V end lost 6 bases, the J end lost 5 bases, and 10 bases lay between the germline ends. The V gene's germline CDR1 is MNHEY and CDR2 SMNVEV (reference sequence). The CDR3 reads CASRQQGTGELFF. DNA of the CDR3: TGTGCCAGCAGGCAACAGGGAACCGGGGAGCTGTTTTTT.

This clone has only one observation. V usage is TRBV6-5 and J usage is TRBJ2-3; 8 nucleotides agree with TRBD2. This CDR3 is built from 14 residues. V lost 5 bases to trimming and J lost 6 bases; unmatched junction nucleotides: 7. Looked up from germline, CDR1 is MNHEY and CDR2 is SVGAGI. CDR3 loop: CASSRRTSSDTQYF. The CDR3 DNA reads TGTGCCAGCAGTCGCCGGACTAGCTCCGATACGCAGTATTTT.

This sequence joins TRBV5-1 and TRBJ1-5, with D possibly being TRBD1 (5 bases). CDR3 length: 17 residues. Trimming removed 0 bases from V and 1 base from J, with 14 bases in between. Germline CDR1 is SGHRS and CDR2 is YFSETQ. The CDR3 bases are TGCGCCAGCAGCTTGGTCCCCGGGGGTAACAGCAATCAGCCCCAGCATTTT. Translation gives CASSLVPGGNSNQPQHF.

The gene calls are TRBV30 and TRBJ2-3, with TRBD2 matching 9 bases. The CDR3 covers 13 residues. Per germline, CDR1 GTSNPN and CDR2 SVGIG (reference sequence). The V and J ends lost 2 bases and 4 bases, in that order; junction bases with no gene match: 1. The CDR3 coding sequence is TGTGCCTGGAGTTTAGCGGGGGCAGATACGCAGTATTTT. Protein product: CAWSLAGADTQYF.

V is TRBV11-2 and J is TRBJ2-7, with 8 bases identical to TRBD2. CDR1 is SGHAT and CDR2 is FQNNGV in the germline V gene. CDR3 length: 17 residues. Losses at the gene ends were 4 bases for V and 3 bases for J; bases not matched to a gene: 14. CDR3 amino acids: CASSSYPIAGLIYEQYF. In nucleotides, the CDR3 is TGTGCCAGCAGCTCCTACCCGATAGCGGGACTAATCTACGAGCAGTACTTC.

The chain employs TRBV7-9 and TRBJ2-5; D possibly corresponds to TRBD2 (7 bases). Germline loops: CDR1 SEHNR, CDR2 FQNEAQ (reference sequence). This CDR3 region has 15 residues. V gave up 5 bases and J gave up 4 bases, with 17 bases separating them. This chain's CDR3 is CASSPSLRGGETQYF. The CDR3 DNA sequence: TGTGCCAGCAGCCCCTCCCTGAGGGGGGGAGAGACCCAGTACTTC.

CDR3 sequence: CAWSPTGFNSPLHF. DNA for the CDR3: TGTGCCTGGAGCCCCACCGGGTTCAATTCACCCCTCCACTTT. The chain couples TRBV30 to TRBJ1-6, with D unclear. CDR3 length: 14 residues. Trimming took 3 bases from V and 7 from J, leaving 13 bases between them. Germline V gene sequence: CDR1 GTSNPN, CDR2 SVGIG (reference sequence). The full variable domain, rest sourced from reference TRBV30 and TRBJ1-6, is SQTIHQWPATLVQPVGSPLSLECTVEGTSNPNLYWYRQAAGRGLQLLFYSVGIGQISSEVPQNLSASRPQDRQFILSSKKLLLSDSGFYLCAWSPTGFNSPLHFGNGTRLTVT.

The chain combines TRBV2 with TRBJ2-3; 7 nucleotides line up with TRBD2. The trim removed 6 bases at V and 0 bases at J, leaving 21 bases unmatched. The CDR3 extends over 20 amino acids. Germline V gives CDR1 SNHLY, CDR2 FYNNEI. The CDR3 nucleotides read TGTGCCAGCAGCCTTCGGCTAGCGGCTACCCGTACACCTAGCACAGATACGCAGTATTTT. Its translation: CASSLRLAATRTPSTDTQYF. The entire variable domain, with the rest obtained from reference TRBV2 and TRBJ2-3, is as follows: EPEVTQTPSHQVTQMGQEVILRCVPISNHLYFYWYRQILGQKVEFLVSFYNNEISEKSEIFDDQFSVERPDGSNFTLKIRSTKLEDSAMYFCASSLRLAATRTPSTDTQYFGPGTRLTVL.

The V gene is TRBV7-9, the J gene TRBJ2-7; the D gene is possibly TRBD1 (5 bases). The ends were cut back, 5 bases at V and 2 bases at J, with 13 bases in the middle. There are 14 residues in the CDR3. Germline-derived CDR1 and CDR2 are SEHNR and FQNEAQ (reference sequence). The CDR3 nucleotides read TGTGCCAGCAGCCCCAGAGACAGAACCTACGAGCAGTACTTC. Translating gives CASSPRDRTYEQYF.

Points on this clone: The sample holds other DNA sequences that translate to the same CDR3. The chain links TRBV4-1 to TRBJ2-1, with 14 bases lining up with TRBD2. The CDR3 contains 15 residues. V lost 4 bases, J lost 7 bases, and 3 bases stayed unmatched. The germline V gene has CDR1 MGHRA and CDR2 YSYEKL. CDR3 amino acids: CASSPGLAGGNEQFF. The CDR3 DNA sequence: TGCGCCAGCAGCCCCGGACTAGCGGGAGGAAATGAGCAGTTCTTC.

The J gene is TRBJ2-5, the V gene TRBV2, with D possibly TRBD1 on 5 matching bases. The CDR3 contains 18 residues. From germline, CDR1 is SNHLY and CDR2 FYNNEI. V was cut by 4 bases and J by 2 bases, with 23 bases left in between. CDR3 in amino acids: CASSGLTVRVVMQETQYF. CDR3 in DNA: TGTGCCAGCAGTGGGTTGACAGTGAGAGTAGTAATGCAAGAGACCCAGTACTTC.

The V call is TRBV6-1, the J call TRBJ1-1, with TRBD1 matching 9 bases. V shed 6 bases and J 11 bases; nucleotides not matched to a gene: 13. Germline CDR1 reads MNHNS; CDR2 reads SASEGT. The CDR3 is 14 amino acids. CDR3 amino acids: CASRVGTGLSRAFF. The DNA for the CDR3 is TGTGCCAGCAGAGTCGGGACAGGGCTATCAAGGGCTTTCTTT.

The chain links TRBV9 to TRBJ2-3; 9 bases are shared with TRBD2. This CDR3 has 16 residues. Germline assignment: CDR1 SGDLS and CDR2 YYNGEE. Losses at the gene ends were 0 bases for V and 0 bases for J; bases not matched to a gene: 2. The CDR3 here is CASSVGSGRSTDTQYF. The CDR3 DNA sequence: TGTGCCAGCAGCGTAGGGAGCGGGAGGAGCACAGATACGCAGTATTTT.